This T cell receptor (beta chain) was captured by sequencing in a study of CD8+ T cells in alopecia areata (dated 2018 in TCRdb). For the study in its entirety: The study used high-throughput TCRbeta sequencing to examine T cell clonal expansion in alopecia areata, in both the C3H/HeJ mouse model and human patients. Scalp tissue and sorted CD4+ and CD8+ peripheral blood T cells from patchy and totalis/universalis alopecia areata patients and from healthy controls were covered by human TCRbeta sequencing. Scalp clonality was compared among normal scalp (n=4), patchy alopecia areata scalp (n=8), and alopecia totalis/universalis scalp (n=8). RNA was extracted with the PAXgene miRNA kit for fixed scalp, the miRNeasy kit for PBMCs, and the RNeasy kit for mouse skin. TCRbeta CDR3 regions were amplified by immunoSEQ multiplex PCR with 35 Vbeta forward and 13 Jbeta reverse primers. The research as a whole found: Unlike mouse skin, which is dominated by gammadelta T cells, normal human skin has resident alphabeta T cells that are also sequenced, and this complicates analysis of the scalp TCR repertoire. Compared with normal scalp, lesional scalp had higher clonality and more expanded CD8+ clones, particularly in alopecia totalis/universalis, a pattern that suggests antigenic drive. TCR sequences shared between patients were less clear than in mice, possibly partly because of HLA diversity in the patient population.

PBMCs were separated by density centrifugation and stained for CD3, CD4 and CD8, after which CD4+ and CD8+ T cells were sorted on a FACSAria. Scalp biopsies and blood samples were provided by unaffected controls. The V end gives up 5 bases and the J end 0 bases, leaving 6 bases in the junction not matched to a gene. As encoded in the germline V gene, CDR1 is SGHTA while CDR2 is FQGNSA. The CDR3 numbers 17 residues from cysteine through phenylalanine. Only CDR3 DNA remains: 51 bases, in frame from the first base. Receptor amplification or capture employed the immunoSEQ multiplex PCR assay. RNA was extracted from all samples and reverse transcribed into cDNA, which served as template for TCR sequencing. SuperScript III was used to make first-strand cDNA, primed with a 2:1 mix of oligo-dT and random hexamers. Amplification bias was assessed with a synthetic immune receptor repertoire, and residual bias was removed computationally. The source study handled its data this way. Raw reads were preprocessed to remove errors, and CDR3 was defined according to IMGT conventions as the region from the conserved cysteine to phenylalanine. Clonality was calculated as 1 minus Shannon entropy normalized by log2 of the number of productive unique TCRs. CD4 or CD8 identity of scalp clones was inferred by cross-referencing scalp TCRbeta sequences with sorted blood CD4 and CD8 repertoires. TCRdb holds this immuneACCESS table with in-frame rearrangements only. Some clones are missing; in checked studies, unresolved V genes explain under half, and the rest has no known cause. V and J calls and clone size are those listed in that table; D and trimming were worked out from the DNA. For this sample the table gives roughly 150,000 clones, of which 55% were detected only once. The ten largest clones add up to 4.8% of the sample.

Note on this clone: Its specific antigen is unknown. No clone much larger than this one lies a single base away; base qualities are absent.

The specimen was CD4+ T cells sorted from blood. This receptor was identified in a human donor in good health. The receptor chain draws on TRBV7-2 and TRBJ2-3; TRBD2 agrees with 12 junctional bases. The CDR3 region: CASSKGLAGSSTDTQYF. The nucleotide sequence is given as TGTGCCAGCAGCAAGGGACTAGCGGGTTCTAGCACAGATACGCAGTATTTT.